The rows below give T cell receptor beta chains drawn from one sample of a study of blood T cells in healthy people across ages. In TCRdb, the 5' RACE reads were re-called with MiXCR into one record per CDR3 protein. The table shows over a million distinct CDR3 sequences, with 40% to 55% occurring only once. Sequenced: blood. The origin of the receptors is a woman aged 55-70 years in good health. CDR3s include the opening cysteine and the closing phenylalanine or tryptophan. The D gene is left open where the match is weak. The size field is filled for only some rows; it gives once, few, many or a size class.

D gene	V gene	J gene	CDR3 length	clone size	CDR3 protein	CDR3 DNA
NA	TRBV25-1	TRBJ2-7	12	NA	CASRGILYEQYF	TGTGCCAGCAGAGGGATCCTCTACGAGCAGTACTTC
NA	TRBV5-1	TRBJ1-2	16	few	CASSETRGGVGYGYTF	TGCGCCAGCAGCGAGACCAGGGGTGGCGTTGGCTATGGCTACACCTTC
NA	TRBV20-1	TRBJ1-4	13	NA	CSARDTGSEKLFF	TGCAGTGCGAGAGACACGGGGAGCGAAAAACTGTTTTTT
TRBD2	TRBV29-1	TRBJ2-5	17	NA	CSVVGTSGPSSYNEQYF	TGCAGCGTGGTCGGGACTAGCGGGCCGAGCTCCTACAATGAGCAGTACTTC
NA	TRBV28	TRBJ2-3	15	NA	CASSLVAPGTDTQYF	TGTGCCAGCAGTCTGGTGGCCCCAGGCACAGATACGCAGTATTTT
TRBD2	TRBV6-5	TRBJ2-5	16	NA	CASRNSLAGGIETQYF	TGTGCCAGCAGGAACTCGTTAGCGGGAGGGATTGAGACCCAGTACTTC
NA	TRBV20-1	TRBJ2-7	12	NA	CSASLAPGEQYF	TGCAGTGCTAGTCTAGCGCCGGGGGAGCAGTACTTC
TRBD1	TRBV5-1	TRBJ2-1	14	few	CASSRDRSDNEQFF	TGCGCCAGCAGCCGGGACAGGTCGGACAATGAGCAGTTCTTC
TRBD2	TRBV10-3	TRBJ2-7	14	many	CATARAGGSYEQYF	TGTGCCACGGCGAGAGCGGGAGGTTCCTACGAGCAGTACTTC
NA	TRBV6-4	TRBJ2-1	13	NA	CASSDPPGNEQFF	TGTGCCAGCAGTGACCCTCCGGGCAATGAGCAGTTCTTC
TRBD1	TRBV2	TRBJ1-1	14	NA	CASSPGGRDTEAFF	TGTGCCAGCAGTCCAGGGGGCCGGGACACTGAAGCTTTCTTT
NA	TRBV3-1	TRBJ1-4	15	once	CASSQVHGGDEKLFF	TGTGCCAGCAGCCAAGTTCACGGCGGGGATGAAAAACTGTTTTTT
NA	TRBV5-8	TRBJ2-7	16	NA	CASRLSVGPLAYEQYF	TGTGCCAGCAGACTTTCGGTCGGGCCCCTAGCCTACGAGCAGTACTTC
TRBD2	TRBV20-1	TRBJ2-7	15	once	CSAPGTSGILNEQYF	TGCAGTGCTCCGGGGACTAGCGGGATATTAAATGAGCAGTACTTC
NA	TRBV5-1	TRBJ1-4	16	NA	CASSSPSNRVKEKLFF	TGCGCCAGCAGCTCCCCCTCCAACAGGGTGAAGGAAAAACTGTTTTTT
TRBD1	TRBV20-1	TRBJ2-5	16	many	CSAISIVRDRGKTQYF	TGCAGTGCTATCTCCATCGTTCGGGACAGGGGGAAGACCCAGTACTTC
TRBD2	TRBV20-1	TRBJ2-3	15	few	CSASFGTSGTDTQYF	TGCAGTGCTAGTTTCGGGACTAGCGGCACAGATACGCAGTATTTT
NA	TRBV29-1	TRBJ2-6	15	NA	CSVEGLAAGANVLTF	TGCAGCGTTGAAGGTCTGGCGGCTGGGGCCAACGTCCTGACTTTC
TRBD1	TRBV11-1	TRBJ2-5	16	NA	CASSLGETGVSDEQYF	TGTGCCAGCAGCTTAGGAGAGACAGGGGTTAGCGATGAGCAGTACTTC
NA	TRBV12-3/TRBV12-4	TRBJ2-5	13	NA	CASSEGTTREQYF	TGTGCCAGCAGTGAGGGGACAACACGTGAGCAGTACTTC
NA	TRBV7-9	TRBJ1-2	11	NA	CVGGTNYGYTF	TGTGTCGGCGGGACTAACTATGGCTACACCTTC
NA	TRBV7-3	TRBJ2-1	14	few	CASSLTATGYEQFF	TGTGCCAGCAGCTTAACGGCGACAGGTTATGAGCAGTTCTTC
TRBD1	TRBV9	TRBJ1-2	14	few	CASSVDDRDGGYTF	TGTGCCAGCAGCGTGGACGACAGGGACGGTGGCTACACCTTC
NA	TRBV2	TRBJ2-1	11	NA	CASSERDEQFF	TGTGCCAGCAGTGAAAGGGATGAGCAGTTCTTC
TRBD1	TRBV24-1	TRBJ2-1	12	few	CATATGGNEQFF	TGTGCCACCGCGACAGGGGGCAATGAGCAGTTCTTC
NA	TRBV9	TRBJ1-2	14	NA	CASSGAGAPSGYTF	TGTGCCAGCAGCGGGGCAGGCGCCCCCTCCGGCTACACCTTC
TRBD2	TRBV20-1	TRBJ2-2	17	NA	CSARTPGLAADTGELFF	TGCAGTGCTAGAACCCCCGGACTAGCGGCCGACACCGGGGAGCTGTTTTTT
NA	TRBV7-9	TRBJ2-3	15	NA	CASSPPAGLTDTQYF	TGTGCCAGCAGCCCGCCGGCCGGCCTAACAGATACGCAGTATTTT
NA	TRBV20-1	TRBJ1-2	16	NA	CSARSRRDVGSYGYTF	TGCAGTGCTAGATCTCGGAGGGACGTCGGGAGTTATGGCTACACCTTC